This T cell receptor (beta chain) comes out of a study of shared clonotypes between healthy human individuals. Only CD45RO-negative cells positively selected for CCR7 counted as naive CD8 cells, so terminally differentiated effector memory CD45RA+ cells were excluded. The DNA input per sorted-subset replicate PCR was about 190 ng, corresponding to 30,000 or so T cell genomes. Sequencing was performed with immunoSEQ multiplex PCR; in TCRdb, only in-frame clones are kept and a portion is missing. This sample has approximately 840,000 clones, with roughly 96% found just once. CDR3 length equals 18 residues. V trimming: 2 bases; J trimming: 4 bases; junction bases outside the gene matches: 14. CDR1 and CDR2 from the germline V gene are SEHNR and FQNEAQ (reference sequence).

Material for sequencing was naive CD8+ T cells sorted from blood. The sequence was obtained from a man aged 25-40 years in good health. The chain couples TRBV7-9 to TRBJ2-1; 7 nucleotides agree with TRBD2. The CDR3 region is CASSLTRGDRGKYNEQFF. CDR3 in DNA: TGTGCCAGCAGCTTAACTCGGGGGGATCGCGGTAAATACAATGAGCAGTTCTTC.